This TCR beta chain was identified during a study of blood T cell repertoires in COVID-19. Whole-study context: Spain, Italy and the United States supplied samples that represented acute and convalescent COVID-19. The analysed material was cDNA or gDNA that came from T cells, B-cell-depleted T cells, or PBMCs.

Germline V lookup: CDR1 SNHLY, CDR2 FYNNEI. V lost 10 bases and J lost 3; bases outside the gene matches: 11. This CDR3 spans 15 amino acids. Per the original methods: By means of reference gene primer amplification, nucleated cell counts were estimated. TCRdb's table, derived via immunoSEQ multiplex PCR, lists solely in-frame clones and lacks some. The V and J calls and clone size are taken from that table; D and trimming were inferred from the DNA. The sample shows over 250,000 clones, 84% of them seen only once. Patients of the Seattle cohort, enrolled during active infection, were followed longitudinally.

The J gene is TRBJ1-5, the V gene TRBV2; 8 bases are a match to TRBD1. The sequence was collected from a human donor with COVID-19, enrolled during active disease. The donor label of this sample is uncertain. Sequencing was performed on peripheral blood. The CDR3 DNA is TGTGCCACTAACCGAGGGCAGGGGGCCAATCAGCCCCAGCATTTT. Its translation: CATNRGQGANQPQHF. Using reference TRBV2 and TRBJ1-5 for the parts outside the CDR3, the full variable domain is EPEVTQTPSHQVTQMGQEVILRCVPISNHLYFYWYRQILGQKVEFLVSFYNNEISEKSEIFDDQFSVERPDGSNFTLKIRSTKLEDSAMYFCATNRGQGANQPQHFGDGTRLSIL.